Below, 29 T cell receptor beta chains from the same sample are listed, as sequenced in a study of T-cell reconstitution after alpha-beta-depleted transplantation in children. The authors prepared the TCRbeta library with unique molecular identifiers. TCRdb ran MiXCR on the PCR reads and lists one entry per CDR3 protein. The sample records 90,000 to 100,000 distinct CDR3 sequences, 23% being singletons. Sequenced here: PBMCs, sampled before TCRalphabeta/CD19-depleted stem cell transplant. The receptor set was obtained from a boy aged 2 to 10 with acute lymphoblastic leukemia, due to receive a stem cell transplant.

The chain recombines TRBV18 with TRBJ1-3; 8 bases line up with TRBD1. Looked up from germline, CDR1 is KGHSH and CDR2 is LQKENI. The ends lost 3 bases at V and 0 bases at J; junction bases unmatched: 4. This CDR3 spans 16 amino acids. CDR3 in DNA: TGTGCCAGCTCACCGGTGGACAGGGCCTCTGGAAACACCATATATTTT. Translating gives CASSPVDRASGNTIYF. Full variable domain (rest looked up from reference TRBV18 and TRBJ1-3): NAGVMQNPRHLVRRRGQEARLRCSPMKGHSHVYWYRQLPEEGLKFMVYLQKENIIDESGMPKERFSAEFPKEGPSILRIQQVVRGDSAAYFCASSPVDRASGNTIYFGEGSWLTVV.

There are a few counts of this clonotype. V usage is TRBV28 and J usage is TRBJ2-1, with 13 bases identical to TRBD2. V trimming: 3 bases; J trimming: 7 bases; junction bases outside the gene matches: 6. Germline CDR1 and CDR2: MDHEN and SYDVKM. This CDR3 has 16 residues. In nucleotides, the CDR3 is TGTGCCAGCAGTTTGGCCCGGACTAGCGGGAGAAATGAGCAGTTCTTC. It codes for CASSLARTSGRNEQFF.

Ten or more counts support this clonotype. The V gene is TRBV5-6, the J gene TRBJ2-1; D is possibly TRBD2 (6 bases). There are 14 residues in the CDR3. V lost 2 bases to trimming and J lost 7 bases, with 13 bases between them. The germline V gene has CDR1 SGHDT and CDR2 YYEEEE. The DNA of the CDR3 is TGTGCCAGCAGCTTTAGCGGAGGGGCGAATGAGCAGTTCTTC. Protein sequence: CASSFSGGANEQFF.

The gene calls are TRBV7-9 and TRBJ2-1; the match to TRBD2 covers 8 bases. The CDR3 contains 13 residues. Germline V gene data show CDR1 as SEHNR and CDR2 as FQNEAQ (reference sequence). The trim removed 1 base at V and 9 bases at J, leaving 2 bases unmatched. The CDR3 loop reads CASSLDGRGEQFF. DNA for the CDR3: TGTGCCAGCAGCTTAGACGGGAGGGGTGAGCAGTTCTTC.

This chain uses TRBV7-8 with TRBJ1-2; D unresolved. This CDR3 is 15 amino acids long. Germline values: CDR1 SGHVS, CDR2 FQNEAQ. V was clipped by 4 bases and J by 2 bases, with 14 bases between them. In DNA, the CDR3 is TGTGCCAGCAGCTCGCTTACCAGCGGGAACTATGGCTACACCTTC. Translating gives CASSSLTSGNYGYTF.

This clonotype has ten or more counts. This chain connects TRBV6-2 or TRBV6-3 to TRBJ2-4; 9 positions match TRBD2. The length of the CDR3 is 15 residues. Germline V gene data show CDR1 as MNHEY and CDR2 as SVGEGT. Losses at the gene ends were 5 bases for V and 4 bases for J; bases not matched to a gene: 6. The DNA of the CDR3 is TGTGCCAGCAGTGCGACTAGCGGACGTAAAAACATTCAGTACTTC. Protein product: CASSATSGRKNIQYF.

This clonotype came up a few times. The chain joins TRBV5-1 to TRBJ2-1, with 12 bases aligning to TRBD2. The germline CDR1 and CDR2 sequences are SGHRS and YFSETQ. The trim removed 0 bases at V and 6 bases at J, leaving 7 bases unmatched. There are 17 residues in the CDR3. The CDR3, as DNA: TGCGCCAGCAGCTTGGAGAGACTAGCGGGAGTAGCCAATGAGCAGTTCTTC. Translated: CASSLERLAGVANEQFF. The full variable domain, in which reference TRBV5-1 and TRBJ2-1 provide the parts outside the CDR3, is KAGVTQTPRYLIKTRGQQVTLSCSPISGHRSVSWYQQTPGQGLQFLFEYFSETQRNKGNFPGRFSGRQFSNSRSEMNVSTLELGDSALYLCASSLERLAGVANEQFFGPGTRLTVL.

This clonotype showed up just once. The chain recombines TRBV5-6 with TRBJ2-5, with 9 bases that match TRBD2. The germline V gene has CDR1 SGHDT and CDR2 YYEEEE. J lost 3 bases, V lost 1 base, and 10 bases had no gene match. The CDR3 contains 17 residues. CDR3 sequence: CASSLSIAGEIEETQYF. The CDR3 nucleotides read TGTGCCAGCAGCTTGTCGATAGCGGGAGAAATTGAAGAGACCCAGTACTTC.

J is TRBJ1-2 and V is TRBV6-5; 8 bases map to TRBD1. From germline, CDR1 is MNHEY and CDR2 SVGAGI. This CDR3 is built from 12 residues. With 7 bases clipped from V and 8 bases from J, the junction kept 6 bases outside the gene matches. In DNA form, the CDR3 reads TGTGCCAGCACCCAGGGGGCAGGGGGCTACACCTTC. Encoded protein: CASTQGAGGYTF.

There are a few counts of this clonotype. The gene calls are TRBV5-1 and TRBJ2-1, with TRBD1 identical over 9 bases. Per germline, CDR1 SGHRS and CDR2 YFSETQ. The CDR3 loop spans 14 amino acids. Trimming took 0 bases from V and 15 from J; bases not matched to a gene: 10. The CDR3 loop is CASSLELRGTGPFF. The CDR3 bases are TGCGCCAGCAGCTTGGAATTACGGGGGACAGGGCCGTTCTTC.

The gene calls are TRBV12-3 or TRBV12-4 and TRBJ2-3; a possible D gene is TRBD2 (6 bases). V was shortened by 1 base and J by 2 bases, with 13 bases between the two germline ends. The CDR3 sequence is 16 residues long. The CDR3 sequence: CASSLVSGGLTDTQYF. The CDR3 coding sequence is TGTGCCAGCAGTTTAGTTAGCGGAGGCCTCACAGATACGCAGTATTTT.

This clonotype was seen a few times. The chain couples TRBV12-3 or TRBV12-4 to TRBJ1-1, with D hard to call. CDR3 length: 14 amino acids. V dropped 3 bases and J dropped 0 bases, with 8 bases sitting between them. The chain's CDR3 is CASSLRQVNTEAFF. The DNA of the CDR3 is TGTGCCAGCAGTTTGCGGCAAGTGAACACTGAAGCTTTCTTT.

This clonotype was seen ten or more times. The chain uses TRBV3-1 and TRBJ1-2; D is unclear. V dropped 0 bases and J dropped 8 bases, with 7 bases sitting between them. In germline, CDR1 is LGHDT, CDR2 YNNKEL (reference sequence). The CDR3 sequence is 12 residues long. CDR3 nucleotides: TGTGCCAGCAGCCAAGATGGGTTAGGCTACACCTTC. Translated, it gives CASSQDGLGYTF.

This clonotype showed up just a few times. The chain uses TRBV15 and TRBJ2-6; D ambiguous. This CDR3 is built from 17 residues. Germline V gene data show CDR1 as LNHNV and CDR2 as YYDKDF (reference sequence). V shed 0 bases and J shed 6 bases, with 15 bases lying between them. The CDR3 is CATSRDIIGLEANVLTF. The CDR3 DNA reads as TGTGCCACCAGCAGAGACATAATCGGTCTGGAGGCCAACGTCCTGACTTTC.

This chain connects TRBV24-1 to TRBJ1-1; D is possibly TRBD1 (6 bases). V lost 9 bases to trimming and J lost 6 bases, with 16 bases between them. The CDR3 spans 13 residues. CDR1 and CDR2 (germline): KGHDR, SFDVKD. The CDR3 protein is CATRGLSSPEAFF. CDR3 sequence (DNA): TGTGCCACCCGGGGGCTTAGTAGTCCTGAAGCTTTCTTT.

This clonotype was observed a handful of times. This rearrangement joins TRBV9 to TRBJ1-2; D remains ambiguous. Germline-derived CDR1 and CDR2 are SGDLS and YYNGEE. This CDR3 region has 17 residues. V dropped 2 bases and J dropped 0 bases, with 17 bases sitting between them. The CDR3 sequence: CASSVGSLLSANYGYTF. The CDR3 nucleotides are TGTGCCAGCAGCGTGGGGAGCCTGCTCTCGGCTAACTATGGCTACACCTTC.

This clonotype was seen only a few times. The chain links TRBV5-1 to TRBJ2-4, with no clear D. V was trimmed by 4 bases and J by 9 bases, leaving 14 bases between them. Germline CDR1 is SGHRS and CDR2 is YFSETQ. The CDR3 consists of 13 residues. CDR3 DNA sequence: TGCGCCAGCAGCGATACAGATCACAGCATTCAGTACTTC. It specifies CASSDTDHSIQYF.

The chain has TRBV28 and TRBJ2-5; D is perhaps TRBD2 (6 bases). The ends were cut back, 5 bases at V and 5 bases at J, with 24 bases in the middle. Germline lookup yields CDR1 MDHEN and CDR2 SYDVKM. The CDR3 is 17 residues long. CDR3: CASSPRVGRRERETQYF. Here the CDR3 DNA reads TGTGCCAGCAGTCCCCGAGTCGGGCGGAGGGAGAGGGAGACCCAGTACTTC. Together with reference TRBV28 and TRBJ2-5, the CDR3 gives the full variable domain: DVKVTQSSRYLVKRTGEKVFLECVQDMDHENMFWYRQDPGLGLRLIYFSYDVKMKEKGDIPEGYSVSREKKERFSLILESASTNQTSMYLCASSPRVGRRERETQYFGPGTRLLVL.

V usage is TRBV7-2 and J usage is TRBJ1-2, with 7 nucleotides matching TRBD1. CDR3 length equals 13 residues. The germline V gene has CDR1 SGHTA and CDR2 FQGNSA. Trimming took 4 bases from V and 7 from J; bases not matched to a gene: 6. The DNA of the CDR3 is TGTGCCAGCAGCTCCCGACAGGGAGGTGGCTACACCTTC. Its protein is CASSSRQGGGYTF.

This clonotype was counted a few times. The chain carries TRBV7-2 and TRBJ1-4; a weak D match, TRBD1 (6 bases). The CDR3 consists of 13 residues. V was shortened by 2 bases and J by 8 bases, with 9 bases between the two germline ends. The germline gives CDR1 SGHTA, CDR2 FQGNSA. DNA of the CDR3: TGTGCCAGCAGCTTATTTCAGGGGGAAAAACTGTTTTTT. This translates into CASSLFQGEKLFF.

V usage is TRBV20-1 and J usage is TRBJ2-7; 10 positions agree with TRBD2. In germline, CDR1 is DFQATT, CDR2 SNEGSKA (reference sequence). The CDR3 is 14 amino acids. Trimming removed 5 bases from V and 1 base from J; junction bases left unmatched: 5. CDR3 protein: CSAPRTSGSYEQYF. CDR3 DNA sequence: TGCAGTGCTCCTCGGACTAGCGGATCCTACGAGCAGTACTTC.

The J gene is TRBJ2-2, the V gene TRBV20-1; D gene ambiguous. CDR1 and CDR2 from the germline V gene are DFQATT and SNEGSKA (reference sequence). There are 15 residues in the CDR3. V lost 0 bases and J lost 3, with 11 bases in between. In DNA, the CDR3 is TGCAGTGCTAGAGATCTCGTTAGGGACACCGGGGAGCTGTTTTTT. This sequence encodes CSARDLVRDTGELFF.

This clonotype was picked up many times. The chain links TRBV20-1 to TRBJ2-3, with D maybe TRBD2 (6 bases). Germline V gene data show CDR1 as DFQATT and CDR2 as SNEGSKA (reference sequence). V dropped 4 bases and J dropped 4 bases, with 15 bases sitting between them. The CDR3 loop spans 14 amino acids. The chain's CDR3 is CSATYGGAPDTQYF. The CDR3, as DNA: TGCAGTGCTACGTACGGAGGGGCCCCAGATACGCAGTATTTT.

The CDR3 protein is CASSLVSANEQFF. The DNA of the CDR3 is TGCGCCAGCAGCTTGGTTTCCGCCAATGAGCAGTTCTTC. V is TRBV5-1 and J is TRBJ2-1; the D is unclear. CDR1 is SGHRS, CDR2 YFSETQ, per germline. Trimming left V 0 bases short and J 6 bases short, with 7 bases between. The CDR3 totals 13 residues. The full variable domain, completed using reference TRBV5-1 and TRBJ2-1, is KAGVTQTPRYLIKTRGQQVTLSCSPISGHRSVSWYQQTPGQGLQFLFEYFSETQRNKGNFPGRFSGRQFSNSRSEMNVSTLELGDSALYLCASSLVSANEQFFGPGTRLTVL.

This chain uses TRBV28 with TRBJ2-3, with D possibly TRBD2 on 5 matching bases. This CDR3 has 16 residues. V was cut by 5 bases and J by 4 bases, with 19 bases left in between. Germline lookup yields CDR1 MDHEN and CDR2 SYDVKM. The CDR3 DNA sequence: TGTGCCAGCAGTCTCGCTGGTGGCGGAGGAGCAGATACGCAGTATTTT. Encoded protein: CASSLAGGGGADTQYF.

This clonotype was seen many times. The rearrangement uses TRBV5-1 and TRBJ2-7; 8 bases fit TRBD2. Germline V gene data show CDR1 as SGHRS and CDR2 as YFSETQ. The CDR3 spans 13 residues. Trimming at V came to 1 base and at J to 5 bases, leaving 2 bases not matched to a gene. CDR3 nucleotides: TGCGCCAGCAGCTTGCGGGAGGGAAACGAGCAGTACTTC. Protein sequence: CASSLREGNEQYF.

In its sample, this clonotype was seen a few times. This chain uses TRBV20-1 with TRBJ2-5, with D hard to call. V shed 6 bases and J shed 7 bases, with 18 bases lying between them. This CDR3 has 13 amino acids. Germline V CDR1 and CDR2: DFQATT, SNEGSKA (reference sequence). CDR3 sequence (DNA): TGCAGTGCCGGCCCCCAAGCAGATGGGACCCAGTACTTC. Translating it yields CSAGPQADGTQYF.

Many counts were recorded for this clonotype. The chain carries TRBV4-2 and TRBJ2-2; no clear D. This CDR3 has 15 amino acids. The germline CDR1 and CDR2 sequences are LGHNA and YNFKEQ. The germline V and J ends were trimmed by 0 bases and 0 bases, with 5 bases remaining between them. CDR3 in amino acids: CASSQEDANTGELFF. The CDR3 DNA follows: TGTGCCAGCAGCCAAGAGGACGCGAACACCGGGGAGCTGTTTTTT.

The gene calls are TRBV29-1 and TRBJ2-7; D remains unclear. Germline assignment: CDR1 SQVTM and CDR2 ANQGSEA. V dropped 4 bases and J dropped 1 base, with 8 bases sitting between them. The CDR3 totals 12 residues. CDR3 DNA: TGCAGCGTTGTCATCGCATCCTACGAGCAGTACTTC. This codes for CSVVIASYEQYF.